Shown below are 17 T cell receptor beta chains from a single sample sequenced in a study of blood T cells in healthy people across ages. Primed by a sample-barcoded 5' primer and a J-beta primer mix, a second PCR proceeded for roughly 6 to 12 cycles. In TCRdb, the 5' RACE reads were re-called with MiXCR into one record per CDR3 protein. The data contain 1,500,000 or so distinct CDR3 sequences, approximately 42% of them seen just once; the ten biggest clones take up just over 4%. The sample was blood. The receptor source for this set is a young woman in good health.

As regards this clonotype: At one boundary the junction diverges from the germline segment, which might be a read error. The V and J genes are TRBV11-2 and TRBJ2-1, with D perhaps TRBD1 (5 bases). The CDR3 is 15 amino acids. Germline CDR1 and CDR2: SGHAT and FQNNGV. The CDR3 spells CASSYSLRDYNERFF. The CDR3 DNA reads TGTGCCAGCAGCTATTCCCTCAGGGATTACAATGAGCGGTTCTTC.

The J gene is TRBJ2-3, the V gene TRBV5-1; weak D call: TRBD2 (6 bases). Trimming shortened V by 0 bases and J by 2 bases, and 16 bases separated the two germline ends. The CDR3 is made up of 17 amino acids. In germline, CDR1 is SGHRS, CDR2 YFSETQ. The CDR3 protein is CASSLVRLESVTDTQYF. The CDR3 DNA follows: TGCGCCAGCAGCTTGGTGCGACTAGAGAGCGTCACAGATACGCAGTATTTT.

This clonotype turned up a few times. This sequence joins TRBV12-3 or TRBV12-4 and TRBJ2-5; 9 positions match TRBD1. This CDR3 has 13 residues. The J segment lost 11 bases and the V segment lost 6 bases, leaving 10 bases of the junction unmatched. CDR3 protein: CASRVTGGVRQYF. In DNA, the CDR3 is TGTGCCAGCAGAGTCACAGGGGGCGTACGGCAGTACTTC.

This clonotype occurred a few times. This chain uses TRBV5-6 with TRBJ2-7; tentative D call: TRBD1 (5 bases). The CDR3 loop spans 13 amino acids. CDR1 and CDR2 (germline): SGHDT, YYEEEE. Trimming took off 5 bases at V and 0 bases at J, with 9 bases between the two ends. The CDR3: CASRSTGSYEQYF. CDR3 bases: TGTGCCAGCAGATCAACAGGCTCCTACGAGCAGTACTTC.

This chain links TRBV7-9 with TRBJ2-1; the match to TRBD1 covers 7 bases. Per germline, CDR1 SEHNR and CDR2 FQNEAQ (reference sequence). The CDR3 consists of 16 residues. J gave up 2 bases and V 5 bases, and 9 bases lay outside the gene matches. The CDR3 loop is CASSPRPGTAYNEQFF. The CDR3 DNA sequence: TGTGCCAGCAGCCCTCGACCCGGGACAGCCTACAATGAGCAGTTCTTC.

CDR3 in DNA: TGTGCCAGCAGGATGGACAGTTCAGATACGCAGTATTTT. As protein: CASRMDSSDTQYF. The rearrangement uses TRBV6-5 and TRBJ2-3; tentatively, D is TRBD1 (6 bases). This CDR3 has 13 amino acids. The V gene lost 6 bases and the J gene lost 4 bases, with 11 bases spanning the gap. Germline assignment: CDR1 MNHEY and CDR2 SVGAGI.

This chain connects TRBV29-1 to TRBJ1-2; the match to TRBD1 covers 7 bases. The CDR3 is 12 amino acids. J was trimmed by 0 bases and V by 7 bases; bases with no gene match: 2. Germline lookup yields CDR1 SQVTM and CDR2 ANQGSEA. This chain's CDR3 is CSGGTANYGYTF. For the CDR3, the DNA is TGCAGCGGAGGGACAGCTAACTATGGCTACACCTTC.

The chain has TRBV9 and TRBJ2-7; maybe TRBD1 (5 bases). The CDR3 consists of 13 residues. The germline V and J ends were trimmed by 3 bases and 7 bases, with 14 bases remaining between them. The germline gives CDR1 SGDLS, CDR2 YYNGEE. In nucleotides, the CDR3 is TGTGCCAGCAGCGAGAGACAGACCGGGGAGCAGTACTTC. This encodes CASSERQTGEQYF.

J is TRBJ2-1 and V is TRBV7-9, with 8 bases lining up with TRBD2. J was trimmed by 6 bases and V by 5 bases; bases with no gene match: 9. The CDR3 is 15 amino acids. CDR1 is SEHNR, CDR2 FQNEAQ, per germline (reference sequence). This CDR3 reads CASSQSEGTSNEQFF. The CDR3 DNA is TGTGCCAGCAGCCAGTCCGAGGGGACTAGCAATGAGCAGTTCTTC. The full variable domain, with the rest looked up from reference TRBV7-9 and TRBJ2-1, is DTGVSQNPRHKITKRGQNVTFRCDPISEHNRLYWYRQTLGQGPEFLTYFQNEAQLEKSRLLSDRFSAERPKGSFSTLEIQRTEQGDSAMYLCASSQSEGTSNEQFFGPGTRLTVL.

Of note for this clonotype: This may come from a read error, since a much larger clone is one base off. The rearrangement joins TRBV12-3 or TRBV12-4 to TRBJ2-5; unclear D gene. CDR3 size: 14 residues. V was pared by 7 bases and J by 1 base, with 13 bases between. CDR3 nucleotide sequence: TGTGCCAGCAACCATCAAGCTTTCCAAGAGACCCAGTACTTC. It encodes CASNHQAFQETQYF.

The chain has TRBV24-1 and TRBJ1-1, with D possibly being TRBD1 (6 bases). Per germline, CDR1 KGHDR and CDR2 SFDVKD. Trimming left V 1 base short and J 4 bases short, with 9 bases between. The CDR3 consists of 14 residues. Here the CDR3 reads CATSDLPQGTEAFF. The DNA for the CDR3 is TGTGCCACCAGTGATTTACCACAGGGCACTGAAGCTTTCTTT.

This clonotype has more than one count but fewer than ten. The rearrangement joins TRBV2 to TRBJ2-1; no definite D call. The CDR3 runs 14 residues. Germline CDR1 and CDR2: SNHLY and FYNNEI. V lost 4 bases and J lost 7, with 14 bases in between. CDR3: CASSGPGRENEQFF. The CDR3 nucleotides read TGTGCCAGCAGTGGACCCGGGCGTGAAAATGAGCAGTTCTTC.

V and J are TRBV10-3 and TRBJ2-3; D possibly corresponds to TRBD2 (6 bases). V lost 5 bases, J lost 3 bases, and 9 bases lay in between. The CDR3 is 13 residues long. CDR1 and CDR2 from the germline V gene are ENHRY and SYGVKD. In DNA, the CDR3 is TGTGCCATCAGTCCAGGACTAACAGATACGCAGTATTTT. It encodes CAISPGLTDTQYF.

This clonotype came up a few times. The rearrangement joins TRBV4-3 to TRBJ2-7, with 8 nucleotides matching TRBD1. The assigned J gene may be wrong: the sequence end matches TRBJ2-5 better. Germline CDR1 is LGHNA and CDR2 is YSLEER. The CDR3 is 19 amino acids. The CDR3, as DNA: TGCGCCAGCAGCCAAAATCGGGCCGGGACAGGACTTCCGAAAGAGACCCAGTACTTC. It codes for CASSQNRAGTGLPKETQYF.

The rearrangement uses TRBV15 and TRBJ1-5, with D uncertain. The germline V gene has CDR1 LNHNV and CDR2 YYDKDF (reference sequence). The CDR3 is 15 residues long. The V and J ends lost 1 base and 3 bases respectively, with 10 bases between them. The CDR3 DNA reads TGTGCCACCAGCAGAGGCACATACCTCAATCAGCCCCAGCATTTT. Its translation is CATSRGTYLNQPQHF.

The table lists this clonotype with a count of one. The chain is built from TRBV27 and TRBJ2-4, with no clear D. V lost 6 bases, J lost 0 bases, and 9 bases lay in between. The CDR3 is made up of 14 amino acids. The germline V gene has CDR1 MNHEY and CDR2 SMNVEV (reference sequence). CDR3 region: CASRLSRAKNIQYF. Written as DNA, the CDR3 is TGTGCCAGCAGACTCTCCCGAGCCAAAAACATTCAGTACTTC.

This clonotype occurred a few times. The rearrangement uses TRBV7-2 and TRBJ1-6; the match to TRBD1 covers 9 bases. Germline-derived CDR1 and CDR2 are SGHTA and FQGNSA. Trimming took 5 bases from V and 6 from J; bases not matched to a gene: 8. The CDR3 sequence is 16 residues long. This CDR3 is CASSIDRGRGNSPLHF. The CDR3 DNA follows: TGTGCCAGCAGCATTGACAGGGGGAGAGGTAATTCACCCCTCCACTTT.